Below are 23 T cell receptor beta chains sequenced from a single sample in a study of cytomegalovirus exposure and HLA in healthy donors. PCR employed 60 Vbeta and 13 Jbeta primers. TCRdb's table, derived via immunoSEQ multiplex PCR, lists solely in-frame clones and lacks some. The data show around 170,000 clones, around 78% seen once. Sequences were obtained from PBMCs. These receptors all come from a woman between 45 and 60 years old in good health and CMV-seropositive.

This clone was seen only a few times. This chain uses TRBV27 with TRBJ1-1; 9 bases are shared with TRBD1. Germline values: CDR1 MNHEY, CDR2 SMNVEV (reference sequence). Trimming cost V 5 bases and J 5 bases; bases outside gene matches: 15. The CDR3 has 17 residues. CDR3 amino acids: CASSPRQKDRGRTEAFF. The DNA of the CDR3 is TGTGCCAGCAGTCCAAGGCAGAAGGACAGGGGTAGAACTGAAGCTTTCTTT.

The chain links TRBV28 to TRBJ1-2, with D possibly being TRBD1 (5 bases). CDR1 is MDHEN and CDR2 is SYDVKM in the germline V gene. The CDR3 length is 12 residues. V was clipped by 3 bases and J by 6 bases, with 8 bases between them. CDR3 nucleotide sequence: TGTGCCAGCAGTTTCCCAGGGAATGGCTACACCTTC. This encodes CASSFPGNGYTF.

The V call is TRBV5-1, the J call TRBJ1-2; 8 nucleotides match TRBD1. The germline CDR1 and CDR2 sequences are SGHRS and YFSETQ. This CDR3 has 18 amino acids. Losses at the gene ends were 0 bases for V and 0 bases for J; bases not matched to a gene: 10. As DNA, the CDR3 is TGCGCCAGCAGCTTGGAACGGGGACAGGCACGGACTAACTATGGCTACACCTTC. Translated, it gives CASSLERGQARTNYGYTF.

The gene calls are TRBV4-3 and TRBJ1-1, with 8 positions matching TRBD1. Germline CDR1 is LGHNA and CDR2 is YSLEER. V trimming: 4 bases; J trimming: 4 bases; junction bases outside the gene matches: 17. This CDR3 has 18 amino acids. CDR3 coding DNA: TGCGCCAGCAGCCTCACCTGGGTCTGGACAGGGAACTTCACTGAAGCTTTCTTT. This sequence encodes CASSLTWVWTGNFTEAFF.

Here the CDR3 reads CASRAEGGAFF. The CDR3 DNA follows: TGCGCCAGCAGGGCCGAAGGGGGAGCTTTCTTT. This chain links TRBV23-1 with TRBJ1-1; possible D gene TRBD1, 6 bases. TRBV23-1 has ORF status, its function being uncertain. The CDR3 spans 11 residues. V was trimmed by 6 bases and J by 10 bases, leaving 12 bases between them.

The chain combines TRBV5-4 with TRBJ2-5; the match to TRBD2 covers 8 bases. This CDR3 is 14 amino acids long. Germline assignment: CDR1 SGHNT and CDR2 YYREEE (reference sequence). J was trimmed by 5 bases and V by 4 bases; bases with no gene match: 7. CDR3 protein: CASSDRTGGETQYF. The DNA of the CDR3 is TGTGCCAGCAGCGATCGGACGGGAGGGGAGACCCAGTACTTC.

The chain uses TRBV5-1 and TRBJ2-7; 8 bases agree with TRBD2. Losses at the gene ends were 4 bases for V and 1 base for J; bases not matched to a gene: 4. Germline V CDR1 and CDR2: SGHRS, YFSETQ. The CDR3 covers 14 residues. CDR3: CASSREGPSYEQYF. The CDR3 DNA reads TGCGCCAGCAGCCGGGAGGGCCCGTCCTACGAGCAGTACTTC. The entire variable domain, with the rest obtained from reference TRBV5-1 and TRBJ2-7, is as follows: KAGVTQTPRYLIKTRGQQVTLSCSPISGHRSVSWYQQTPGQGLQFLFEYFSETQRNKGNFPGRFSGRQFSNSRSEMNVSTLELGDSALYLCASSREGPSYEQYFGPGTRLTVT.

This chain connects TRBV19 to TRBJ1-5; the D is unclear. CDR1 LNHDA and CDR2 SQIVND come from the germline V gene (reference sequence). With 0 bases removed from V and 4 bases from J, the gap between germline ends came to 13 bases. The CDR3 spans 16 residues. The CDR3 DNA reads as TGTGCCAGTAGTATAGATCTTGGAGCCCCAAATCAGCCCCAGCATTTT. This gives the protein CASSIDLGAPNQPQHF.

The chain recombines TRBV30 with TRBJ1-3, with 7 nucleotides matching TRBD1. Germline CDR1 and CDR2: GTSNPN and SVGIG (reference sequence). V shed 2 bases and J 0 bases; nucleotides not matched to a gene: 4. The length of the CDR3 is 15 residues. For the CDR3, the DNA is TGTGCCTGGAGTATAGGGACAGTCTCTGGAAACACCATATATTTT. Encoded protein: CAWSIGTVSGNTIYF.

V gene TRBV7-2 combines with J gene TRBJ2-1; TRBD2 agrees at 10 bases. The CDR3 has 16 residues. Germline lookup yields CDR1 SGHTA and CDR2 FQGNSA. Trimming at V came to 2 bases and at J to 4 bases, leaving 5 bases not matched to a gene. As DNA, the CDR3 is TGTGCCAGCAGCTTAAGTAGCGGGGGGTATTACAATGAGCAGTTCTTC. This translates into CASSLSSGGYYNEQFF.

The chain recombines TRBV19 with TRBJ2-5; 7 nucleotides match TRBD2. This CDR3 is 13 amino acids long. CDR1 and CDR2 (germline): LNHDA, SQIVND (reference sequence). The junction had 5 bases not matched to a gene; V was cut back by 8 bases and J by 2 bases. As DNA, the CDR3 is TGTGCCAGTGGGAGGGGTCAGCAAGAGACCCAGTACTTC. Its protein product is CASGRGQQETQYF.

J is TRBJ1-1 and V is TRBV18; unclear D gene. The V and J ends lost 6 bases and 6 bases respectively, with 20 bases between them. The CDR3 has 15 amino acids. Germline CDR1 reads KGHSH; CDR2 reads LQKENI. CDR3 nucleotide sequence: TGTGCCAGCTCCCAGGCGGCGGGAAGAGGCGCTGAAGCTTTCTTT. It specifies CASSQAAGRGAEAFF.

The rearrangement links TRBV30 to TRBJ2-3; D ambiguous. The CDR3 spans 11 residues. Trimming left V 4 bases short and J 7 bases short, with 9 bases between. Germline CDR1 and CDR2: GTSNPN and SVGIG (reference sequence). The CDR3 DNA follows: TGTGCCTGGAATAACCACAATACGCAGTATTTT. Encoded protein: CAWNNHNTQYF.

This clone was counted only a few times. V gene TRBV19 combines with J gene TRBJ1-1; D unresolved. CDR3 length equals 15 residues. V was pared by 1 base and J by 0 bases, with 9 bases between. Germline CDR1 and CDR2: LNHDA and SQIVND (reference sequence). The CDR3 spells CASSIGATLNTEAFF. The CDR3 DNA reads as TGTGCCAGTAGTATAGGGGCCACTCTGAACACTGAAGCTTTCTTT.

The CDR3 is CASTPTANQPQHF. The CDR3 bases are TGTGCCAGTACCCCGACAGCCAATCAGCCCCAGCATTTT. The genes are TRBV19 and TRBJ1-5; tentative D call: TRBD1 (5 bases). Trimming took off 7 bases at V and 3 bases at J, with 10 bases between the two ends. Germline assignment: CDR1 LNHDA and CDR2 SQIVND (reference sequence). CDR3 size: 13 residues.

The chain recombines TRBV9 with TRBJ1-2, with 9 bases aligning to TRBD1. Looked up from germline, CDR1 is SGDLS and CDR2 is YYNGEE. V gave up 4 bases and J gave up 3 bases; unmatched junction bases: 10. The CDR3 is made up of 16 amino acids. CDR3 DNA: TGTGCCAGCAGCATTATACCGGGACAGGGCCACTATGGCTACACCTTC. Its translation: CASSIIPGQGHYGYTF. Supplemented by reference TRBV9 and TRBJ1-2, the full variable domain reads DSGVTQTPKHLITATGQRVTLRCSPRSGDLSVYWYQQSLDQGLQFLIQYYNGEERAKGNILERFSAQQFPDLHSELNLSSLELGDSALYFCASSIIPGQGHYGYTFGSGTRLTVV.

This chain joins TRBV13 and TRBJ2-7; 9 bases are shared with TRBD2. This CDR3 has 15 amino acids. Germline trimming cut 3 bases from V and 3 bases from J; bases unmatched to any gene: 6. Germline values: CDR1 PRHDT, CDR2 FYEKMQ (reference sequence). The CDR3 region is CASSFVLAGNYEQYF. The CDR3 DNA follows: TGTGCCAGCAGCTTTGTCCTAGCGGGAAACTACGAGCAGTACTTC.

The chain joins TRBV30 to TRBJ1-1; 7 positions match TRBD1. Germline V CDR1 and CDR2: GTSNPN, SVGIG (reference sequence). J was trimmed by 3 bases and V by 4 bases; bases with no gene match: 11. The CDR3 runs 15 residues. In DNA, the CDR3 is TGTGCCTGGAACCAGGGGGGATTTGCGTACACTGAAGCTTTCTTT. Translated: CAWNQGGFAYTEAFF.

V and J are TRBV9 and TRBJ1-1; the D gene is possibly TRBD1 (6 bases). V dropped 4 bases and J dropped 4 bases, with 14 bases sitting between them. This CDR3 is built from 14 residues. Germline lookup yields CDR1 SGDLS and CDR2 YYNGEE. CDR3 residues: CASSPQQGPTEAFF. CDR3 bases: TGTGCCAGCAGCCCCCAACAGGGACCCACTGAAGCTTTCTTT.

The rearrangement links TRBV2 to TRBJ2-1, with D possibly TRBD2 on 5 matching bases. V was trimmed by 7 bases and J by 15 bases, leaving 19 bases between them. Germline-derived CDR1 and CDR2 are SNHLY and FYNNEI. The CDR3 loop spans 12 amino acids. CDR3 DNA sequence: TGTGCCAGCACCCCGGACTCTCCCTTTTGGTTCTTC. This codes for CASTPDSPFWFF.

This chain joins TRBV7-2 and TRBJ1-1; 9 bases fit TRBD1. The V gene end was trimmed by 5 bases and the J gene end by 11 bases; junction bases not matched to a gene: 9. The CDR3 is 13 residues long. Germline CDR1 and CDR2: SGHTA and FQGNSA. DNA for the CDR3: TGTGCCAGCAGCCCAGACAGGGGGGGTGGGGCTTTCTTT. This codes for CASSPDRGGGAFF. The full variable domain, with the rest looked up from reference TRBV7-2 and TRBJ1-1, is GAGVSQSPSNKVTEKGKDVELRCDPISGHTALYWYRQSLGQGLEFLIYFQGNSAPDKSGLPSDRFSAERTGGSVSTLTIQRTQQEDSAVYLCASSPDRGGGAFFGQGTRLTVV.

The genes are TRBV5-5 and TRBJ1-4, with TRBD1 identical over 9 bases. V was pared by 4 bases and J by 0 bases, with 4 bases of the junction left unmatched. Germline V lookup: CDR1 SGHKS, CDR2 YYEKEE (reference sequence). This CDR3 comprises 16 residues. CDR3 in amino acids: CASSTRTGATNEKLFF. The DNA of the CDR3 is TGTGCCAGCAGCACCAGGACAGGGGCAACTAATGAAAAACTGTTTTTT.

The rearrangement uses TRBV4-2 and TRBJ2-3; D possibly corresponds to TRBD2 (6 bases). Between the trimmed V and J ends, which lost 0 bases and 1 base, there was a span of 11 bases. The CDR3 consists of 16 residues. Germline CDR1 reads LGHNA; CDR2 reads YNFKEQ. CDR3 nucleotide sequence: TGTGCCAGCAGCCAAGATGAGGGAGGAGGCACAGATACGCAGTATTTT. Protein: CASSQDEGGGTDTQYF.